This entry concerns a single T cell receptor (beta chain). Its specificity is not known. The data were obtained in a study of T cell repertoires in cytomegalovirus infection. Whole-study context: HLA-C-restricted CMV epitopes, recently identified, and well-studied HLA-B-restricted ones were used by the study. A matching HLA type, together with CMV infection, was signaled by public TCR beta signatures.

Study outcomes and limitations: Cumulative frequency (of public TCR beta family members) identified carriers of CMV plus the relevant HLA. Clonotypes of TCR beta that were HLA-C-restricted and CMV-specific dominated the ex vivo response.

The CDR3 spans 16 residues. The V segment lost 8 bases and the J segment 7 bases; nucleotides outside the gene matches: 18. CDR1 and CDR2 from the germline V gene are DFQATT and SNEGSKA (reference sequence). TCRdb recomputed calls from the reads with MiXCR, one row per CDR3 protein. The sample records hundreds of thousands of distinct CDR3 sequences, about 33% being singletons. Sample: cultured CD8+ T cells from PBMCs, taken from culture after CMV antigen stimulation. This clonotype was obtained from a human donor in good health (CMV status not recorded). Some clones in this sample may be carry-over from other donors' samples. The rearrangement links TRBV20-1 to TRBJ2-1; 9 positions agree with TRBD1. CDR3 bases: TGCAGTACATTAATACCGGGACAGGGTCTGTTGAATGAGCAGTTCTTC. It encodes CSTLIPGQGLLNEQFF.